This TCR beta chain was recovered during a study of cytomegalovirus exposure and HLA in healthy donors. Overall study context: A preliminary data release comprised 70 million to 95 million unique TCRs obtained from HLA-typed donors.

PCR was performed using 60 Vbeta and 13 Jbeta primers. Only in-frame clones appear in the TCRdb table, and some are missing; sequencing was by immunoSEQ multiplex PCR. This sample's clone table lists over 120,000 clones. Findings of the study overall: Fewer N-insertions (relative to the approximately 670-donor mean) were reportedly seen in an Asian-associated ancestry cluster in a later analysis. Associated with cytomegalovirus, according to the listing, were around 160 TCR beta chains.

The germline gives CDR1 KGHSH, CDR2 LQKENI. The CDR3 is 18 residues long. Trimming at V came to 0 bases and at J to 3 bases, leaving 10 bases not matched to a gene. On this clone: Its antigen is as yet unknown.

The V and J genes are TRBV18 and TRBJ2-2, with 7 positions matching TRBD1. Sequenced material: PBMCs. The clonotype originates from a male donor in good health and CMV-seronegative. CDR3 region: CASSPPIVDRSYTGELFF. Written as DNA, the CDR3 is TGTGCCAGCTCACCACCCATAGTGGACAGGAGTTACACCGGGGAGCTGTTTTTT.